The next 2 T cell receptor beta chains were all read from a single sample in a study of OX40 agonist ivuxolimab in advanced cancers. TCRdb's table, derived via immunoSEQ multiplex PCR, lists solely in-frame clones and lacks some. The sample yields under 70,000 clones, roughly 84% seen once. The sequencing used CD4+ or CD8+ T cells sorted from blood, collected in a trial of the OX40 agonist ivuxolimab. The receptors stem from an adult with an advanced solid tumor such as melanoma, head and neck, liver or kidney cancer.

This clone is categorized as medium-sized. The V and J genes are TRBV2 and TRBJ2-7, with TRBD1 matching over 11 bases. The length of the CDR3 is 14 residues. Germline lookup yields CDR1 SNHLY and CDR2 FYNNEI. V dropped 7 bases and J dropped 2; count of bases not matched to a gene: 4. CDR3 coding DNA: TGTGCCAGCAATGGACAGGGGGCCGCCTACGAGCAGTACTTC. Protein sequence: CASNGQGAAYEQYF. Full variable domain (missing parts from reference TRBV2 and TRBJ2-7): EPEVTQTPSHQVTQMGQEVILRCVPISNHLYFYWYRQILGQKVEFLVSFYNNEISEKSEIFDDQFSVERPDGSNFTLKIRSTKLEDSAMYFCASNGQGAAYEQYFGPGTRLTVT.

This clone was detected a few times. The genes are TRBV5-1 and TRBJ1-1; a weak D match, TRBD1 (6 bases). The germline CDR1 and CDR2 sequences are SGHRS and YFSETQ. The CDR3 consists of 17 residues. Trimming took off 0 bases at V and 5 bases at J, with 20 bases between the two ends. The CDR3 bases are TGCGCCAGCAGCTTGGGTGAGACAGGTTACAGGAGGACTGAAGCTTTCTTT. Translation gives CASSLGETGYRRTEAFF.